A selection of T cell receptor beta chains follows, all from one sample in a study of identical twins. TCRdb passed the 5' RACE reads through MiXCR, listing each CDR3 protein once. The data show 400,000 to 550,000 distinct CDR3 sequences, approximately 22% seen once. These same records also appear under a second study, on T cells expressing NK-cell markers.

Sequenced sample: CD4+ T cells sorted from blood. The receptor set was obtained from a woman under 30 in good health. Both conserved end residues are trimmed from each CDR3. The D gene is left open where the match is weak.

d_gene: TRBD1
v_gene: TRBV15
j_gene: TRBJ2-7
CDR3aa: ATSRGGTGPYEQY

d_gene: TRBD2
v_gene: TRBV20-1
j_gene: TRBJ2-7
CDR3aa: SARGRLAREYEQY

d_gene: .
v_gene: TRBV5-6
j_gene: TRBJ1-3
CDR3aa: ASSFRSGTIY

d_gene: .
v_gene: TRBV6-1
j_gene: TRBJ2-3
CDR3aa: ASSPGRTVQVTDTQY

d_gene: .
v_gene: TRBV20-1
j_gene: TRBJ2-5
CDR3aa: SATRDHETQY

d_gene: TRBD1
v_gene: TRBV5-1
j_gene: TRBJ2-6
CDR3aa: ASSSRGPGLEANVLT

d_gene: TRBD2
v_gene: TRBV5-1
j_gene: TRBJ2-7
CDR3aa: ASSRLADSYEQY

d_gene: .
v_gene: TRBV20-1
j_gene: TRBJ2-1
CDR3aa: SANRNYNEQF

d_gene: .
v_gene: TRBV3-1
j_gene: TRBJ2-7
CDR3aa: ASSHLAGYEQY

d_gene: TRBD1
v_gene: TRBV7-2
j_gene: TRBJ2-5
CDR3aa: ASRPRQGAETQY

d_gene: .
v_gene: TRBV4-2
j_gene: TRBJ2-3
CDR3aa: ASREQGTDTQY

d_gene: .
v_gene: TRBV5-1
j_gene: TRBJ1-1
CDR3aa: ASSLVEGTEAF

d_gene: .
v_gene: TRBV2
j_gene: TRBJ1-5
CDR3aa: ASSVRAWSNQPQH

d_gene: TRBD1
v_gene: TRBV27
j_gene: TRBJ1-1
CDR3aa: ASKRTGQMNTEAF

d_gene: .
v_gene: TRBV25-1
j_gene: TRBJ2-7
CDR3aa: ASTSGLGEQY

d_gene: TRBD1
v_gene: TRBV5-4
j_gene: TRBJ2-4
CDR3aa: ASSLSWGQPSGNIQY

d_gene: .
v_gene: TRBV20-1
j_gene: TRBJ1-2
CDR3aa: SAPPDRQAYT

d_gene: TRBD2
v_gene: TRBV6-5
j_gene: TRBJ2-7
CDR3aa: ASSYVRGRSYEQY

d_gene: .
v_gene: TRBV7-2
j_gene: TRBJ2-5
CDR3aa: ASSPDGWGETQY

d_gene: .
v_gene: TRBV10-3
j_gene: TRBJ2-1
CDR3aa: ASGGSGAEQF

d_gene: .
v_gene: TRBV4-2
j_gene: TRBJ2-3
CDR3aa: ASSQFWNQGVLDTQY

d_gene: TRBD1
v_gene: TRBV9
j_gene: TRBJ1-2
CDR3aa: ASSAGTGEYGYT

d_gene: .
v_gene: TRBV20-1
j_gene: TRBJ2-3
CDR3aa: SAIRRNTDTQY

d_gene: .
v_gene: TRBV12-3/TRBV12-4
j_gene: TRBJ1-1
CDR3aa: ASKSRLMNTEAF

d_gene: .
v_gene: TRBV3-1
j_gene: TRBJ2-7
CDR3aa: ASSRGRYEQY

d_gene: .
v_gene: TRBV7-3
j_gene: TRBJ1-6
CDR3aa: ASSSAGTENSPLH

d_gene: .
v_gene: TRBV7-3
j_gene: TRBJ2-3
CDR3aa: ASSLRSNTDTQY

d_gene: .
v_gene: TRBV20-1
j_gene: TRBJ1-1
CDR3aa: SARRGQSTEAF

d_gene: .
v_gene: TRBV12-3/TRBV12-4
j_gene: TRBJ2-7
CDR3aa: ASSNLAEQY

d_gene: TRBD2
v_gene: TRBV4-3
j_gene: TRBJ2-3
CDR3aa: ADEWSGRLADTQY

d_gene: .
v_gene: TRBV29-1
j_gene: TRBJ2-3
CDR3aa: SVDSTDTQY

d_gene: TRBD1
v_gene: TRBV6-5
j_gene: TRBJ2-1
CDR3aa: ASSSGTGFKGEQF

d_gene: TRBD2
v_gene: TRBV20-1
j_gene: TRBJ2-3
CDR3aa: SELAGDSTDTQY

d_gene: TRBD2
v_gene: TRBV7-9
j_gene: TRBJ2-1
CDR3aa: ASSLLAGSFNEQF

d_gene: TRBD1
v_gene: TRBV27
j_gene: TRBJ1-6
CDR3aa: ASRREPGQALSPLH

d_gene: TRBD1
v_gene: TRBV10-1
j_gene: TRBJ2-5
CDR3aa: ASRETGEETQY

d_gene: .
v_gene: TRBV6-1
j_gene: TRBJ2-6
CDR3aa: ASRGGNSGANVLT

d_gene: TRBD2
v_gene: TRBV20-1
j_gene: TRBJ2-2
CDR3aa: SARGGGRVDTGELF

d_gene: .
v_gene: TRBV3-1
j_gene: TRBJ2-7
CDR3aa: ASSQGWDITSEQY

d_gene: .
v_gene: TRBV7-9
j_gene: TRBJ2-3
CDR3aa: ASSFFAGSLSDTQY

d_gene: TRBD2
v_gene: TRBV20-1
j_gene: TRBJ2-1
CDR3aa: SARSSSAGAWNEQF

d_gene: .
v_gene: TRBV29-1
j_gene: TRBJ2-7
CDR3aa: SVENQGKQY

d_gene: .
v_gene: TRBV20-1
j_gene: TRBJ2-7
CDR3aa: SARNRRGDYEQY

d_gene: TRBD2
v_gene: TRBV20-1
j_gene: TRBJ2-5
CDR3aa: SAFWTSGRRETQY

d_gene: TRBD1
v_gene: TRBV7-9
j_gene: TRBJ2-5
CDR3aa: ASSPSRGRRETQY

d_gene: TRBD1
v_gene: TRBV6-5
j_gene: TRBJ2-7
CDR3aa: ASSYHRDRGRHEQY

d_gene: .
v_gene: TRBV2
j_gene: TRBJ2-5
CDR3aa: ATQQYQGETQY

d_gene: .
v_gene: TRBV12-3/TRBV12-4
j_gene: TRBJ1-4
CDR3aa: ASSREKTLKEKLF

d_gene: .
v_gene: TRBV6-6
j_gene: TRBJ2-3
CDR3aa: ASSWWGDSRDTQY

d_gene: .
v_gene: TRBV10-3
j_gene: TRBJ2-7
CDR3aa: AFSPMLLGQAGIYEQY

d_gene: .
v_gene: TRBV10-3
j_gene: TRBJ2-7
CDR3aa: AISYKGVIEQY

d_gene: TRBD1
v_gene: TRBV12-3/TRBV12-4
j_gene: TRBJ1-2
CDR3aa: ASSYPTGWGGYT

d_gene: .
v_gene: TRBV10-1
j_gene: TRBJ2-3
CDR3aa: ASSARGTDTQY

d_gene: .
v_gene: TRBV11-3
j_gene: TRBJ2-2
CDR3aa: ASSPVPGHGELF

d_gene: .
v_gene: TRBV12-3/TRBV12-4
j_gene: TRBJ2-3
CDR3aa: ASSFLSSGTDTQY